The rows below give T cell receptor beta chains drawn from one sample of a study of OX40 agonist ivuxolimab in advanced cancers. The assay was immunoSEQ multiplex PCR, and TCRdb's table has in-frame clones only and misses some. This sample has about 78,000 clones, with around 94% found just once. Sequencing was performed on CD4+ or CD8+ T cells sorted from blood, taken in a trial of the OX40 agonist ivuxolimab. The receptors were gathered from an adult with an advanced solid tumor such as melanoma, head and neck, liver or kidney cancer. The CDR3 runs from the conserved cysteine through the conserved F or W. The D gene is left open where the match is weak. Not every row has a clone size; where given, it reads once, few, many or a size class.

D	size	V	J	CDR3	DNA
NA	NA	TRBV6-5	TRBJ1-5	CASSTRAGRAQHF	TGTGCCAGCAGTACACGGGCCGGGCGGGCCCAGCATTTT
NA	once	TRBV5-1	TRBJ1-1	CASSLDPGSGNTEAFF	TGCGCCAGCAGCTTGGATCCGGGCTCGGGGAACACTGAAGCTTTCTTT
NA	NA	TRBV27	TRBJ1-5	CASSNSNQPQHF	TGTGCCAGCAGTAATAGCAATCAGCCCCAGCATTTT
NA	NA	TRBV19	TRBJ2-1	CASALRDKHNEQFF	TGTGCCAGTGCCCTCCGGGACAAACACAATGAGCAGTTCTTC
NA	NA	TRBV30	TRBJ1-2	CAWSRGSGYTF	TGTGCCTGGAGTCGGGGGAGTGGCTACACCTTC
NA	NA	TRBV5-1	TRBJ2-7	CASRPGTSSYEQYF	TGCGCCAGCAGGCCCGGGACCTCCTCCTACGAGCAGTACTTC
NA	NA	TRBV6-5	TRBJ1-1	CASSRNRDLNTEAFF	TGTGCCAGCAGCCGAAACCGGGACCTGAACACTGAAGCTTTCTTT
TRBD2	NA	TRBV27	TRBJ2-7	CASSFRLAAPSYEQYF	TGTGCCAGCAGTTTCCGACTAGCGGCACCATCCTACGAGCAGTACTTC
NA	NA	TRBV7-5	TRBJ2-2	CARSIAGETRIKNTGELFF	TGTGCCAGAAGTATAGCGGGGGAGACCCGAATCAAGAACACCGGGGAGCTGTTTTTT
TRBD1	NA	TRBV4-1	TRBJ1-6	CASSQGQGNNSPLHF	TGCGCCAGCAGCCAAGGACAGGGGAATAATTCACCCCTCCACTTT
NA	NA	TRBV27	TRBJ2-5	CASTFNLDLEPETQYF	TGTGCCAGCACCTTTAATCTGGACTTGGAACCAGAGACCCAGTACTTC
NA	NA	TRBV7-2	TRBJ2-7	CASSFSYEQYF	TGTGCCAGCAGCTTCTCCTACGAGCAGTACTTC
NA	NA	TRBV5-6	TRBJ2-1	CASSLSIAEQFF	TGTGCCAGCAGTCTCAGTATAGCGGAGCAGTTCTTC
NA	NA	TRBV10-2	TRBJ2-4	CASSESGRPGAKNIQYF	TGCGCCAGCAGTGAGTCTGGACGTCCCGGGGCCAAAAACATTCAGTACTTC
NA	NA	TRBV5-1	TRBJ2-7	CASSLWASVRSSYEQYF	TGCGCCAGCAGCTTGTGGGCTAGCGTTCGGAGCTCCTACGAGCAGTACTTC
NA	NA	TRBV13	TRBJ1-2	CASSLGPRLENYGYTF	TGTGCCAGCAGCTTAGGTCCCCGACTGGAAAACTATGGCTACACCTTC
NA	NA	TRBV7-2	TRBJ2-5	CASSKQAGETQYF	TGTGCCAGCAGCAAACAAGCGGGAGAGACCCAGTACTTC
TRBD1	NA	TRBV18	TRBJ1-1	CASRPEDRVWGMNTEAFF	TGTGCCAGCCGACCAGAGGACAGGGTGTGGGGAATGAACACTGAAGCTTTCTTT
NA	NA	TRBV5-6	TRBJ2-6	CASSLGSSAGANVLTF	TGTGCCAGCAGCTTGGGATCGTCGGCTGGGGCCAACGTCCTGACTTTC
TRBD1	NA	TRBV5-1	TRBJ2-3	CASSFGQGSTDTQYF	TGCGCCAGCAGCTTCGGACAGGGAAGCACAGATACGCAGTATTTT
NA	NA	TRBV6-5	TRBJ1-2	CASTQRVASNYGYTF	TGTGCCAGCACCCAAAGGGTTGCCTCTAACTATGGCTACACCTTC
TRBD2	NA	TRBV18	TRBJ2-2	CASSPVLAGGTGELFF	TGTGCCAGCTCACCCGTGCTAGCGGGGGGCACCGGGGAGCTGTTTTTT
TRBD1	NA	TRBV6-6	TRBJ1-5	CASSHGQGAHQPQHF	TGTGCCAGCAGCCATGGACAGGGAGCCCATCAGCCCCAGCATTTT
NA	NA	TRBV18	TRBJ1-2	CASSPSDTRGYTF	TGTGCCAGCTCACCCTCCGACACGCGAGGCTACACCTTC
NA	few	TRBV5-6	TRBJ1-5	CASSLAGYGNQPQHF	TGTGCCAGCAGCTTGGCGGGGTACGGCAATCAGCCCCAGCATTTT
TRBD2	NA	TRBV19	TRBJ2-7	CASSIISGGPGEQYF	TGTGCCAGTAGTATAATAAGCGGGGGGCCCGGCGAGCAGTACTTC
TRBD1	NA	TRBV30	TRBJ2-7	CALAPRTGLRGEQYF	TGTGCCTTAGCTCCTCGGACAGGGCTTCGCGGCGAGCAGTACTTC
NA	NA	TRBV27	TRBJ1-6	CASSGPVNSPLHF	TGTGCCAGCAGTGGACCTGTAAATTCACCCCTCCACTTT
NA	NA	TRBV9	TRBJ1-5	CASSVGATNQPQHF	TGTGCCAGCAGCGTAGGGGCAACAAATCAGCCCCAGCATTTT
NA	NA	TRBV15	TRBJ1-2	CATSRDPSINYGYTF	TGTGCCACCAGCAGAGATCCGTCAATTAACTATGGCTACACCTTC
NA	NA	TRBV23-1	TRBJ1-5	CASTPYSGRNQPQHF	TGCGCCAGCACCCCGTACTCCGGGCGCAATCAGCCCCAGCATTTT
NA	NA	TRBV19	TRBJ1-2	CASRESWLGGGVAYGYTF	TGTGCCAGTAGGGAGTCGTGGCTTGGAGGGGGGGTCGCCTATGGCTACACCTTC
NA	NA	TRBV5-1	TRBJ2-3	CASSGGTAQTDTQYF	TGCGCCAGCAGCGGCGGGACAGCCCAAACGGATACGCAGTATTTT
NA	once	TRBV4-1	TRBJ1-5	CASSPEGRQGNQPQHF	TGCGCCAGCAGCCCCGAGGGGCGGCAAGGCAATCAGCCCCAGCATTTT
TRBD1	NA	TRBV7-8	TRBJ1-1	CASSSSTGALRAFF	TGTGCCAGCAGCTCCTCGACAGGGGCCCTACGAGCTTTCTTT
NA	NA	TRBV7-6	TRBJ1-5	CASSLAADQPQHF	TGTGCCAGCAGCTTAGCGGCCGATCAGCCCCAGCATTTT
NA	NA	TRBV10-3	TRBJ2-7	CAIRSQGKAYEQYF	TGTGCCATCAGGTCTCAGGGGAAGGCCTACGAGCAGTACTTC
NA	NA	TRBV11-2	TRBJ1-1	CASSPIWGSTEAFF	TGTGCCAGCAGCCCGATTTGGGGGTCCACTGAAGCTTTCTTT
NA	NA	TRBV16	TRBJ1-1	CASSQVPGAEAFF	TGTGCCAGCAGCCAAGTTCCCGGGGCCGAAGCTTTCTTT
TRBD2	NA	TRBV5-1	TRBJ2-5	CASSSRAGGGETQYF	TGCGCCAGCAGCTCCCGAGCGGGAGGGGGGGAGACCCAGTACTTC
TRBD1	once	TRBV5-1	TRBJ1-2	CASSLALRDRGRRSNNYGYTF	TGCGCCAGCAGCTTGGCTCTCCGGGACAGGGGGCGAAGAAGTAATAACTATGGCTACACCTTC
TRBD1	NA	TRBV6-6	TRBJ2-7	CASSPPGQGRYEQYF	TGTGCCAGCAGTCCCCCGGGACAGGGGAGGTACGAGCAGTACTTC
TRBD2	NA	TRBV6-5	TRBJ2-5	CASTSRGGLETQYF	TGTGCCAGCACTTCCCGCGGGGGGCTGGAGACCCAGTACTTC
NA	NA	TRBV9	TRBJ2-1	CASSVQGGDEQFF	TGTGCCAGCAGCGTCCAGGGGGGTGATGAGCAGTTCTTC
NA	NA	TRBV5-1	TRBJ1-1	CASSLSRADTEAFF	TGCGCCAGCAGCTTGAGCAGGGCGGACACTGAAGCTTTCTTT
TRBD1	NA	TRBV7-2	TRBJ1-2	CASSPGTATNYGYTF	TGTGCCAGCAGCCCAGGGACAGCAACTAACTATGGCTACACCTTC
NA	NA	TRBV5-1	TRBJ2-1	CASSFPGSGNEQFF	TGCGCCAGCAGCTTCCCCGGGTCGGGCAATGAGCAGTTCTTC
NA	NA	TRBV20-1	TRBJ1-2	CSGPRDYGYTF	TGCAGCGGTCCGCGGGACTATGGCTACACCTTC